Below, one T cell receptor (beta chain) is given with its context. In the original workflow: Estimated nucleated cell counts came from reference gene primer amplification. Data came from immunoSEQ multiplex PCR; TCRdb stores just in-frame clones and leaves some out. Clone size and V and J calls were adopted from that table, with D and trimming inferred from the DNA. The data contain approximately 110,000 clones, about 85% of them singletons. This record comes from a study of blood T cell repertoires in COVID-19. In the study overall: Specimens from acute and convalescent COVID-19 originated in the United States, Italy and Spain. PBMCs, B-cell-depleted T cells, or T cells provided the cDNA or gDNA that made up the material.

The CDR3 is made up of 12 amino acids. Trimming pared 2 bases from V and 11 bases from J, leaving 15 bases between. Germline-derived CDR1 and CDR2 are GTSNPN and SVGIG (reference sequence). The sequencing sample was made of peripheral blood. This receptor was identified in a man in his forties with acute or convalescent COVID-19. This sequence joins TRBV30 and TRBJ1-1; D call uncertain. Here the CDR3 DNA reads TGTGCCTGGAGTACAGAAGTTAGTGAGGCTTTCTTT. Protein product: CAWSTEVSEAFF.